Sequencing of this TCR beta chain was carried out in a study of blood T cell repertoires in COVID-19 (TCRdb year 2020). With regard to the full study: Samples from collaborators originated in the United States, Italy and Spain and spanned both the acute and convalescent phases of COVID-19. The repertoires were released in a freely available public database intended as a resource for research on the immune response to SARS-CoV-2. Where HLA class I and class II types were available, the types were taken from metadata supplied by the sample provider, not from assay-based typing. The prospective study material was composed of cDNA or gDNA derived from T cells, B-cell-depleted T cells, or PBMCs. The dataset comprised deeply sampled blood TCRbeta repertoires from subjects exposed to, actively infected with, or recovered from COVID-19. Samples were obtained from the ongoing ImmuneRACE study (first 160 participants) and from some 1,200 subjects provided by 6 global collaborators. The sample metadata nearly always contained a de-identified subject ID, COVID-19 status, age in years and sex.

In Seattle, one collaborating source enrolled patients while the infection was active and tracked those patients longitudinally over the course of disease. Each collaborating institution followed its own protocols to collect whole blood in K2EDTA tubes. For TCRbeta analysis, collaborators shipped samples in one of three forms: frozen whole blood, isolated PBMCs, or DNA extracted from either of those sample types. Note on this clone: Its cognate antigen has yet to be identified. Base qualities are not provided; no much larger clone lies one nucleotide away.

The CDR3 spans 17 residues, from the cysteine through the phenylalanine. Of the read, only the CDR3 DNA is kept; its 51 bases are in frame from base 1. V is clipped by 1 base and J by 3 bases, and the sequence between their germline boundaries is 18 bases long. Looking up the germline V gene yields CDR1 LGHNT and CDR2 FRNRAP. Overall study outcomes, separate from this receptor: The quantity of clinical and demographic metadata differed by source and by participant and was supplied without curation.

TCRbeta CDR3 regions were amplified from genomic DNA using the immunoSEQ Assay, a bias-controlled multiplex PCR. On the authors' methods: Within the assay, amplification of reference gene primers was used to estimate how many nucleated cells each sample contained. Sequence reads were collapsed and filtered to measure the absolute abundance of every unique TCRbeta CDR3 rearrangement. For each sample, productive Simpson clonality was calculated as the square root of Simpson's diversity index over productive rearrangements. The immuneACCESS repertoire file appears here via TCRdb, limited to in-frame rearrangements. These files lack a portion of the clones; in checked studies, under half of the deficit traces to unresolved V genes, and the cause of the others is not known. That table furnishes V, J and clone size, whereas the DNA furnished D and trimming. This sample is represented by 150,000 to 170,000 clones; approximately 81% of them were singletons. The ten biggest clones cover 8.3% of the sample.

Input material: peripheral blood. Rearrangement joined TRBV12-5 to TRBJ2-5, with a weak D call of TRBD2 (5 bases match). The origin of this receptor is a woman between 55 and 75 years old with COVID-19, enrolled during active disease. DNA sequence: TGTGCTAGTGGTTTGGAGAACGGGTTGGTGGGAGAAGAGACCCAGTACTTC. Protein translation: CASGLENGLVGEETQYF.